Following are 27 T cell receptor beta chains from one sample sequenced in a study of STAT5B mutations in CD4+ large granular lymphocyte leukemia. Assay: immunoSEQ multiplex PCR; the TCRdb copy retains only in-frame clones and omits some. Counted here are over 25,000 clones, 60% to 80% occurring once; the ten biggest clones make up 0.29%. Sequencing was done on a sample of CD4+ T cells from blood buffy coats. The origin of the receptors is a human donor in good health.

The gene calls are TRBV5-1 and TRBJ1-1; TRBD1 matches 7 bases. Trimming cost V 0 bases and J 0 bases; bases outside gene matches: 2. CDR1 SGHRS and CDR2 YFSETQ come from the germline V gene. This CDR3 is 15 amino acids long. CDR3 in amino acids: CASSLVTGMNTEAFF. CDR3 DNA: TGCGCCAGCAGCTTGGTGACAGGGATGAACACTGAAGCTTTCTTT.

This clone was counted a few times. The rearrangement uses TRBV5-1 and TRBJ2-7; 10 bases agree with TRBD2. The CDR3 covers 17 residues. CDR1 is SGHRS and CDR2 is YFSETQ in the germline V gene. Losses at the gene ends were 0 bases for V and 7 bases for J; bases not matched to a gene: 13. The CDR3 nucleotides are TGCGCCAGCAGCTTGGGAGGACTAGCGGACATACCTACTGAGCAGTACTTC. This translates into CASSLGGLADIPTEQYF.

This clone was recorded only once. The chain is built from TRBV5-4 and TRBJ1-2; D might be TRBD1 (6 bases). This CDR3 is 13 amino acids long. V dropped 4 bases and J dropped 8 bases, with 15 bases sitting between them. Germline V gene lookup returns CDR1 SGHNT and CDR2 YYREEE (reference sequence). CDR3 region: CASSHSGTNGYTF. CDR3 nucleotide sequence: TGTGCCAGCAGCCATTCCGGGACAAACGGCTACACCTTC. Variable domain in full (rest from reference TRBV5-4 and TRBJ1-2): ETGVTQSPTHLIKTRGQQVTLRCSSQSGHNTVSWYQQALGQGPQFIFQYYREEENGRGNFPPRFSGLQFPNYSSELNVNALELDDSALYLCASSHSGTNGYTFGSGTRLTVV.

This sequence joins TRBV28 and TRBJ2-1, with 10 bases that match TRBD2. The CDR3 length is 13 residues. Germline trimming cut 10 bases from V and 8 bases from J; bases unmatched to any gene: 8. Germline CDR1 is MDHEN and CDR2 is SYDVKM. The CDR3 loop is CAMASGGGDEQFF. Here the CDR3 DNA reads TGTGCCATGGCTAGCGGGGGAGGGGATGAGCAGTTCTTC. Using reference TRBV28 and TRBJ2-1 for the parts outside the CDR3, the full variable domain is DVKVTQSSRYLVKRTGEKVFLECVQDMDHENMFWYRQDPGLGLRLIYFSYDVKMKEKGDIPEGYSVSREKKERFSLILESASTNQTSMYLCAMASGGGDEQFFGPGTRLTVL.

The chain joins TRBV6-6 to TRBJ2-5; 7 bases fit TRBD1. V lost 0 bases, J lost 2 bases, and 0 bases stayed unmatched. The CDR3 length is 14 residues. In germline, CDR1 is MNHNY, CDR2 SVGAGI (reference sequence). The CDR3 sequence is CASSYSTGQETQYF. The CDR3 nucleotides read TGTGCCAGCAGTTACTCGACAGGGCAAGAGACCCAGTACTTC.

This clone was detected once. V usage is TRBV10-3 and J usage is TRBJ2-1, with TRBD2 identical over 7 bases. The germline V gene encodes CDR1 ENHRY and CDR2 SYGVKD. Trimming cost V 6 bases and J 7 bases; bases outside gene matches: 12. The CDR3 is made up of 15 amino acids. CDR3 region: CAIRGAGRNGNEQFF. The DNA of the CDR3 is TGTGCCATCAGGGGAGCGGGAAGGAATGGAAATGAGCAGTTCTTC.

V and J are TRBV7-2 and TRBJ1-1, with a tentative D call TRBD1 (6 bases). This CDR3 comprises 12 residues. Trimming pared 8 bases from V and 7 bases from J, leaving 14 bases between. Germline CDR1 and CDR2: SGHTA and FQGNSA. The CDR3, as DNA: TGTGCCAGCGGGGGCCTGTTACATGAAGCTTTCTTT. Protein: CASGGLLHEAFF.

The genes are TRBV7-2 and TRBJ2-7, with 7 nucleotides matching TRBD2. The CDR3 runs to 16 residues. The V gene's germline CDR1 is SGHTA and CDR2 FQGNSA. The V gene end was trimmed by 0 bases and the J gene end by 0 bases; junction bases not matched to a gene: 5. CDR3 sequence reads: CASSLAKASGSYEQYF. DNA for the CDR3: TGTGCCAGCAGCTTAGCTAAGGCTAGCGGCTCCTACGAGCAGTACTTC.

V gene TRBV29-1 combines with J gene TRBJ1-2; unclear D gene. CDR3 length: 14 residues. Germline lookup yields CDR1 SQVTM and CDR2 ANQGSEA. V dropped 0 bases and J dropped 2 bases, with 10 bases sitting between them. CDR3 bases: TGCAGCGTTGAAGATCGTGGCAGAAACTATGGCTACACCTTC. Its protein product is CSVEDRGRNYGYTF.

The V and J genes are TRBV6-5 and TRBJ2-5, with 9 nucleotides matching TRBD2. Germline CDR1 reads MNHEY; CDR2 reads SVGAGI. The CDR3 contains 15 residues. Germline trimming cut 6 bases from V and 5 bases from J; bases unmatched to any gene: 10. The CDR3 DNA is TGTGCCAGCAGCGTAGGGGGCGGGGGGGCGGAGACCCAGTACTTC. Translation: CASSVGGGGAETQYF.

CDR3 nucleotide sequence: TGCGCCAGCAGTGGATCCTCAGGGTTTAGTAATGAAAAACTGTTTTTT. Translation: CASSGSSGFSNEKLFF. The rearrangement links TRBV10-2 to TRBJ1-4, with D tentatively TRBD1 (5 bases). Trimming stripped 4 bases from V and 4 bases from J, with 16 bases between. This CDR3 is 16 amino acids long. The germline CDR1 and CDR2 sequences are WSHSY and SAAADI.

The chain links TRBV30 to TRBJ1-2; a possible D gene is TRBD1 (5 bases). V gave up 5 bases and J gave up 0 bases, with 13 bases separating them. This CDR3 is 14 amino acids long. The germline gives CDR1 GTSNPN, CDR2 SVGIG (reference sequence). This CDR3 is CAWGGRAANYGYTF. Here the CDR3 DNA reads TGTGCCTGGGGGGGACGAGCAGCTAACTATGGCTACACCTTC.

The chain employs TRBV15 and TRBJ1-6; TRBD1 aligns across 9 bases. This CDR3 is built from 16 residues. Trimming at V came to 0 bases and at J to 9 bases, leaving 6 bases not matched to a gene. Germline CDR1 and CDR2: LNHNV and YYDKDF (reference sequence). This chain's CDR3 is CATSRDLTGGGSPLHF. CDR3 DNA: TGTGCCACCAGCAGAGATTTGACAGGGGGAGGTTCACCCCTCCACTTT.

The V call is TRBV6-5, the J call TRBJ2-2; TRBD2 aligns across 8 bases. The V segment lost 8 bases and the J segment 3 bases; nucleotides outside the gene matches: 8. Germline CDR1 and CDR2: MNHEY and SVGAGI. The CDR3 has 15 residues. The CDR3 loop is CASGRGGRDTGELFF. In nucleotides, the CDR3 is TGTGCCAGCGGACGGGGGGGAAGGGACACCGGGGAGCTGTTTTTT.

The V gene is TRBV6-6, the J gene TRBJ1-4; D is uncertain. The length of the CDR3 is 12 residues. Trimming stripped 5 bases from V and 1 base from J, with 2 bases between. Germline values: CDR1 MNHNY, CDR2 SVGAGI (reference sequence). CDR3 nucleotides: TGTGCCAGCAGTGAAACTAATGAAAAACTGTTTTTT. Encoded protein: CASSETNEKLFF.

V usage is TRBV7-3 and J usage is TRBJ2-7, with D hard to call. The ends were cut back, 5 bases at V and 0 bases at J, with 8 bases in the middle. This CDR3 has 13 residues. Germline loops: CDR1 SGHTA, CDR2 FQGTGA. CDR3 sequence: CASSLGLSYEQYF. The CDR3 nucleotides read TGTGCCAGCAGCCTCGGGCTCTCCTACGAGCAGTACTTC. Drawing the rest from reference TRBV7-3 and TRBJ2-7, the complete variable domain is GAGVSQTPSNKVTEKGKYVELRCDPISGHTALYWYRQSLGQGPEFLIYFQGTGAADDSGLPNDRFFAVRPEGSVSTLKIQRTERGDSAVYLCASSLGLSYEQYFGPGTRLTVT.

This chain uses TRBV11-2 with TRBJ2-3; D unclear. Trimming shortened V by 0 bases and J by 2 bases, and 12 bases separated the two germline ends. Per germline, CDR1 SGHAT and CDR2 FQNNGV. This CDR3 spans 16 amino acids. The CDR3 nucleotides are TGTGCCAGCAGCTTAGATCTGGGAACTATCACAGATACGCAGTATTTT. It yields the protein CASSLDLGTITDTQYF.

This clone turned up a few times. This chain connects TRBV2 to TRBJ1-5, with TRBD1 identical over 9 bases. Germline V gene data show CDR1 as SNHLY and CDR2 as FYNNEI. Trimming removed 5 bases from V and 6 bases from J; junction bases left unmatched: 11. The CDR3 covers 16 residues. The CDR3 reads CASSPGPGQGFQPQHF. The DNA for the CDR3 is TGTGCCAGCAGTCCAGGCCCGGGACAGGGATTTCAGCCCCAGCATTTT. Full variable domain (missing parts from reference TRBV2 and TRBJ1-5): EPEVTQTPSHQVTQMGQEVILRCVPISNHLYFYWYRQILGQKVEFLVSFYNNEISEKSEIFDDQFSVERPDGSNFTLKIRSTKLEDSAMYFCASSPGPGQGFQPQHFGDGTRLSIL.

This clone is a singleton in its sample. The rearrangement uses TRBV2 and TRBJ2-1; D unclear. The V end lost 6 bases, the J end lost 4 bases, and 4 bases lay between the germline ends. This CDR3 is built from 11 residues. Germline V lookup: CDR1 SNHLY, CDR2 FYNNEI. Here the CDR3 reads CASSRYNEQFF. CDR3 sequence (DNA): TGTGCCAGCAGCAGGTACAATGAGCAGTTCTTC.

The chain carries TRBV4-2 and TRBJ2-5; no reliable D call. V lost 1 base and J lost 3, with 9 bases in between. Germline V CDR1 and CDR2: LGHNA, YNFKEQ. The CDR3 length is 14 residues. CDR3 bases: TGTGCCAGCAGCCAAGTTACGGTGGAAGAGACCCAGTACTTC. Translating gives CASSQVTVEETQYF.

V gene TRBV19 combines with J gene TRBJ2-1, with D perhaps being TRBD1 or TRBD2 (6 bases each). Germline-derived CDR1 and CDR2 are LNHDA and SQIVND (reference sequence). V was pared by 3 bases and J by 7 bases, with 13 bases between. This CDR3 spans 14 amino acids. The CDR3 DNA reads TGTGCCAGTAGTATGGCCGGGGGCAAGAATGAGCAGTTCTTC. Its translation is CASSMAGGKNEQFF.

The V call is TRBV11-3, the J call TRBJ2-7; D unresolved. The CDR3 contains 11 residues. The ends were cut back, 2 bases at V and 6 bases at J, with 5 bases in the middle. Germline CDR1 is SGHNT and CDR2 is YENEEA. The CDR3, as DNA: TGTGCCAGCAGCTTAAGATTCGAGCAGTACTTC. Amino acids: CASSLRFEQYF.

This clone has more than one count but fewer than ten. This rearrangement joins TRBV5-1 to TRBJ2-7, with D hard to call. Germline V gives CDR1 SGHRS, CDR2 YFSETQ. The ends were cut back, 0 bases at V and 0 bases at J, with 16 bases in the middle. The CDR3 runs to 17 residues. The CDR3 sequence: CASSLAGGPMDSYEQYF. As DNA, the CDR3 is TGCGCCAGCAGCTTGGCAGGCGGACCTATGGACTCCTACGAGCAGTACTTC.

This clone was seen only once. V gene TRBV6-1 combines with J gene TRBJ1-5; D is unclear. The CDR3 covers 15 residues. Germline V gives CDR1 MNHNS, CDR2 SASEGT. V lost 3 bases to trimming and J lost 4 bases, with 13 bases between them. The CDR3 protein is CASSEPVLGNQPQHF. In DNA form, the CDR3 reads TGTGCCAGCAGTGAGCCCGTTTTAGGAAATCAGCCCCAGCATTTT.

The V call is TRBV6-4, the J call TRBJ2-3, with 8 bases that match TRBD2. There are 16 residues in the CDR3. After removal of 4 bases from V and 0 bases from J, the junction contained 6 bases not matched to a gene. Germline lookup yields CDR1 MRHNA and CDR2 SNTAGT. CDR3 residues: CASSVELAESTDTQYF. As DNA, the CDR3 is TGTGCCAGCAGTGTCGAACTAGCGGAAAGCACAGATACGCAGTATTTT.

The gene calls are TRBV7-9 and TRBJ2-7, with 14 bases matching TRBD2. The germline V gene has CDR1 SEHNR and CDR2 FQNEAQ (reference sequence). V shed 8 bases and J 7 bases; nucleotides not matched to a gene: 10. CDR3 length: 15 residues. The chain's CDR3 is CASLAGTSGSPEQYF. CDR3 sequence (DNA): TGTGCCAGCCTTGCCGGGACTAGCGGGAGTCCGGAGCAGTACTTC.

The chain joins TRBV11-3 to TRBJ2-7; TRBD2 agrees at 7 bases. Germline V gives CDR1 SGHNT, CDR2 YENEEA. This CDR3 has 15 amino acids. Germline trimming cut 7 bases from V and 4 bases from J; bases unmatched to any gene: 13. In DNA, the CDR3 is TGTGCCAGCACTGGGTGGCGGGAGAGCCCTTACGAGCAGTACTTC. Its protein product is CASTGWRESPYEQYF.